This TCR beta chain was found in a study of blood T cell repertoires in COVID-19. Clones were sequenced by immunoSEQ multiplex PCR, and TCRdb holds only the in-frame ones, with some missing. The repertoire consists of tens of thousands of clones, with around 88% occurring once and the leading ten covering about 5.2%. Trimming cost V 6 bases and J 8 bases; bases outside gene matches: 6. Per the germline V gene, CDR1 is MNHEY and CDR2 is SVGAGI. The CDR3 totals 14 residues. This chain joins TRBV6-5 and TRBJ1-4, with 10 bases aligning to TRBD1. Source material: peripheral blood. The source is a man aged 60 to 69 with acute or convalescent COVID-19. As DNA, the CDR3 is TGTGCCAGCAGGTCCGGGACAGGGGAGGAAAAACTGTTTTTT. This gives the protein CASRSGTGEEKLFF.